This entry is about one T cell receptor beta chain. What it recognizes is unknown. As controls, healthy donors matched for age and sex were used. The sample is drawn from a study of CD8 T cells in Susac syndrome. General study results and limits: As the study acknowledged, the number of individuals in its TCR sequencing and HLA analysis was relatively small.

With random hexamers, reverse transcription was performed on about 0.45 to 1 ug of RNA. TCRdb reprocessed the immunoSEQ multiplex PCR reads with MiXCR, giving one entry per CDR3 protein. The sample holds about 120,000 distinct CDR3 sequences, less than 95% seen once. The V end was cut by 5 bases, the J end by 6 bases, with 11 bases between. Germline V gives CDR1 DFQATT, CDR2 SNEGSKA (reference sequence). This CDR3 has 12 residues. The sequenced sample was CD4+ T cells from PBMCs. The V and J genes are TRBV20-1 and TRBJ1-5; D gene uncertain. The sequence was collected from a human donor in good health. CDR3 in amino acids: CSAGRRGQPQHF. The CDR3, as DNA: TGCAGTGCTGGTCGACGGGGTCAGCCCCAGCATTTT.